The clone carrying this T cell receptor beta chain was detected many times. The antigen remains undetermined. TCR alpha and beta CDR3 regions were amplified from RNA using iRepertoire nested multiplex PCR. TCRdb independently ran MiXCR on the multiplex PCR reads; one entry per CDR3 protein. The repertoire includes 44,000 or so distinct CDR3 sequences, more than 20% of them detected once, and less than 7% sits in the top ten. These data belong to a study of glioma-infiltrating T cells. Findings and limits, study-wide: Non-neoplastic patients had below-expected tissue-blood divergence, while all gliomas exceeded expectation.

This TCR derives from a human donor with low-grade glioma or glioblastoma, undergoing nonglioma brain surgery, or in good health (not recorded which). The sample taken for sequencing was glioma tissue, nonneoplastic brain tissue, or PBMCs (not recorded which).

CDR3 protein: CASSMEYRGVFEQFF. In DNA form, the CDR3 reads TGTGCCAGTAGTATGGAGTACAGGGGGGTTTTTGAGCAGTTCTTC. This chain uses TRBV19 with TRBJ2-1; 8 bases agree with TRBD1. Per germline, CDR1 LNHDA and CDR2 SQIVND (reference sequence). The CDR3 is 15 residues long. The V gene end was trimmed by 3 bases and the J gene end by 9 bases; junction bases not matched to a gene: 10.